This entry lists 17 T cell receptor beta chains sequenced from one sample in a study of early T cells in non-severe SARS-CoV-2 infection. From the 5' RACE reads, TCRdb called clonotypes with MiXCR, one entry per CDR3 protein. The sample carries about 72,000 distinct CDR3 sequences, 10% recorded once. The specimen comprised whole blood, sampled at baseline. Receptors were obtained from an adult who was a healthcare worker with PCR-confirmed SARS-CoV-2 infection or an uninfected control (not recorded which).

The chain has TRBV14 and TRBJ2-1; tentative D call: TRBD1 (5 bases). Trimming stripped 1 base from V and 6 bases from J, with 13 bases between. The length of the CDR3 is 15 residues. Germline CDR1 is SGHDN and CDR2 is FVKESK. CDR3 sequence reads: CASSQAGFRVNEQFF. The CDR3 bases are TGTGCCAGCAGCCAAGCTGGTTTCAGGGTCAATGAGCAGTTCTTC.

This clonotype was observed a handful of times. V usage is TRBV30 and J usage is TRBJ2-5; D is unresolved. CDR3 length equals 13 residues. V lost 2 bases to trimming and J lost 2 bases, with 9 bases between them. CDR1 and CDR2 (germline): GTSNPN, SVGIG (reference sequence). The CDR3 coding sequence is TGTGCCTGGAGTTACCCGCCTCAAGAGACCCAGTACTTC. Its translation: CAWSYPPQETQYF.

CDR3 protein: CASSLLGPRDTQYF. The CDR3 bases are TGTGCCAGCAGTTTACTAGGGCCTCGGGATACGCAGTATTTT. The V call is TRBV6-2 or TRBV6-3, the J call TRBJ2-3, with a possible D match to TRBD2 (5 bases). CDR1 is MNHEY, CDR2 SVGEGT, per germline. Trimming cost V 4 bases and J 6 bases, with 14 bases left between them. This CDR3 comprises 14 residues.

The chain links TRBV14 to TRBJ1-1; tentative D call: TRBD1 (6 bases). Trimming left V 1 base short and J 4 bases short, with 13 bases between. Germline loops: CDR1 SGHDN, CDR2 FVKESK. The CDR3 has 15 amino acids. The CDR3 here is CASSQGSTGSTEAFF. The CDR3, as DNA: TGTGCCAGCAGCCAAGGGTCAACAGGGAGCACTGAAGCTTTCTTT.

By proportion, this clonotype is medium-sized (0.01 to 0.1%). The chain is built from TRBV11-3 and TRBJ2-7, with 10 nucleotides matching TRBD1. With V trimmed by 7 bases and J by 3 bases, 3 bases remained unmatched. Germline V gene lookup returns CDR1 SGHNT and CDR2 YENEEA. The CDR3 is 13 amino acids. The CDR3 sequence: CASTGTGDYEQYF. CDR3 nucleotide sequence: TGTGCCAGCACCGGGACAGGGGACTACGAGCAGTACTTC.

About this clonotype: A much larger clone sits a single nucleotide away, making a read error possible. The chain's CDR3 is CASADKAGADEQYF. The CDR3 region has the DNA TGTGCCAGCGCCGATAAGGCCGGAGCAGACGAGCAGTACTTC. This sequence joins TRBV9 and TRBJ2-7; D is unclear. CDR1 and CDR2 from the germline V gene are SGDLS and YYNGEE. This CDR3 has 14 amino acids. The ends were cut back, 7 bases at V and 5 bases at J, with 19 bases in the middle.

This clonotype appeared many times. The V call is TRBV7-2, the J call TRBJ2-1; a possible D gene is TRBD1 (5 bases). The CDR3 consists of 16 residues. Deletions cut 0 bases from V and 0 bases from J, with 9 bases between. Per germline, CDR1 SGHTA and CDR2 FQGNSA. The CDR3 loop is CASSLARQGSYNEQFF. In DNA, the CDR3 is TGTGCCAGCAGCTTAGCTCGTCAGGGCTCCTACAATGAGCAGTTCTTC.

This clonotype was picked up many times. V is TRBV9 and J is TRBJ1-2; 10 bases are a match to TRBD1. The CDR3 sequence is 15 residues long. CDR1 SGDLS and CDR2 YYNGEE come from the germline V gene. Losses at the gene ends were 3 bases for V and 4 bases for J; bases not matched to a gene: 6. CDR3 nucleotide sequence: TGTGCCAGCAGCGACCGGGACAGGGGTATCTATGGCTACACCTTC. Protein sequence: CASSDRDRGIYGYTF.

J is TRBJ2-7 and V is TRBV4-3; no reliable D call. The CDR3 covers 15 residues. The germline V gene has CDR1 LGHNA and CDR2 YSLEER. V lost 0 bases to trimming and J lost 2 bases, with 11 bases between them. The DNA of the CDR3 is TGCGCCAGCAGCCAAGATAAGAACGGCCCCTACGAGCAGTACTTC. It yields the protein CASSQDKNGPYEQYF.

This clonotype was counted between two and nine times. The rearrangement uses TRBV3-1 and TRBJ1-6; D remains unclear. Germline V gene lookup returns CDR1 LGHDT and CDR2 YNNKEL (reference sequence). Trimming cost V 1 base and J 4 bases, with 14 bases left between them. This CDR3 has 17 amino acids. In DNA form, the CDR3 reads TGTGCCAGCAGCCAAGGGAGCAGGTCTTCGTATAATTCACCCCTCCACTTT. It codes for CASSQGSRSSYNSPLHF.

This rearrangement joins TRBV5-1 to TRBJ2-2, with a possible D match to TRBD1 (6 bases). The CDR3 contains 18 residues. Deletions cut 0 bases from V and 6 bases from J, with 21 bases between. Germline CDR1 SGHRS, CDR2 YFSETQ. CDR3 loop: CASSLAAMTGLRSGELFF. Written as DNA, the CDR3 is TGCGCCAGCAGCTTGGCGGCGATGACAGGCCTAAGGTCCGGGGAGCTGTTTTTT.

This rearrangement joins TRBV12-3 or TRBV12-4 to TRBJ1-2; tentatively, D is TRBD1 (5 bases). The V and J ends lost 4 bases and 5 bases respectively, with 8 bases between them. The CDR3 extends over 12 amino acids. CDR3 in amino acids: CASSSGLYGYTF. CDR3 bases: TGTGCCAGCAGTTCGGGGCTTTATGGCTACACCTTC.

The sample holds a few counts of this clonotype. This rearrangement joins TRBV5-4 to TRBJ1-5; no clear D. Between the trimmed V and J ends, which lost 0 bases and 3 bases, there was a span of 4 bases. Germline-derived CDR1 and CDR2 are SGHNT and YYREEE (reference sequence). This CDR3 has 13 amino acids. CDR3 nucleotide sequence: TGTGCCAGCAGCTTGGACATCAATCAGCCCCAGCATTTT. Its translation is CASSLDINQPQHF.

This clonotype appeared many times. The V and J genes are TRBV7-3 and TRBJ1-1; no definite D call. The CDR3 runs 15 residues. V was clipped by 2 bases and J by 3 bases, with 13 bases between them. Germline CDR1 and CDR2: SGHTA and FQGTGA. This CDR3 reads CASSLDPGRDTEAFF. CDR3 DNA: TGTGCCAGCAGCTTAGATCCGGGTCGAGACACTGAAGCTTTCTTT.

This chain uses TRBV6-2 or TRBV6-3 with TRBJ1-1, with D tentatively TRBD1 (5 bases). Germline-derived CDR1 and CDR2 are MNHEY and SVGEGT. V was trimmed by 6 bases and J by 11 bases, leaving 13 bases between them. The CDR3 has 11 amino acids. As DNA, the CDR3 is TGTGCCAGCAGCGACGGCAGGGACGCTTTCTTT. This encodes CASSDGRDAFF.

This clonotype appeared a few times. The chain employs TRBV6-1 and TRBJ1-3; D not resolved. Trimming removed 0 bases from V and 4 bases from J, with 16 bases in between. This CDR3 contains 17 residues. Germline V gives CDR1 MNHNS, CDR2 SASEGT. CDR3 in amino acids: CASSEAPPEVTGNTIYF. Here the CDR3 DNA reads TGTGCCAGCAGTGAAGCGCCCCCGGAAGTAACCGGAAACACCATATATTTT.

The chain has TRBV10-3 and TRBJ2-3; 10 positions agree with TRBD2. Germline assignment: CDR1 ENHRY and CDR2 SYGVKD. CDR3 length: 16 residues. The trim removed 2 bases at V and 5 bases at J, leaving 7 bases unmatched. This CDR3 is CAISEAASGGQDTQYF. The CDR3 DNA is TGTGCCATCAGTGAGGCAGCTAGCGGGGGACAAGATACGCAGTATTTT.